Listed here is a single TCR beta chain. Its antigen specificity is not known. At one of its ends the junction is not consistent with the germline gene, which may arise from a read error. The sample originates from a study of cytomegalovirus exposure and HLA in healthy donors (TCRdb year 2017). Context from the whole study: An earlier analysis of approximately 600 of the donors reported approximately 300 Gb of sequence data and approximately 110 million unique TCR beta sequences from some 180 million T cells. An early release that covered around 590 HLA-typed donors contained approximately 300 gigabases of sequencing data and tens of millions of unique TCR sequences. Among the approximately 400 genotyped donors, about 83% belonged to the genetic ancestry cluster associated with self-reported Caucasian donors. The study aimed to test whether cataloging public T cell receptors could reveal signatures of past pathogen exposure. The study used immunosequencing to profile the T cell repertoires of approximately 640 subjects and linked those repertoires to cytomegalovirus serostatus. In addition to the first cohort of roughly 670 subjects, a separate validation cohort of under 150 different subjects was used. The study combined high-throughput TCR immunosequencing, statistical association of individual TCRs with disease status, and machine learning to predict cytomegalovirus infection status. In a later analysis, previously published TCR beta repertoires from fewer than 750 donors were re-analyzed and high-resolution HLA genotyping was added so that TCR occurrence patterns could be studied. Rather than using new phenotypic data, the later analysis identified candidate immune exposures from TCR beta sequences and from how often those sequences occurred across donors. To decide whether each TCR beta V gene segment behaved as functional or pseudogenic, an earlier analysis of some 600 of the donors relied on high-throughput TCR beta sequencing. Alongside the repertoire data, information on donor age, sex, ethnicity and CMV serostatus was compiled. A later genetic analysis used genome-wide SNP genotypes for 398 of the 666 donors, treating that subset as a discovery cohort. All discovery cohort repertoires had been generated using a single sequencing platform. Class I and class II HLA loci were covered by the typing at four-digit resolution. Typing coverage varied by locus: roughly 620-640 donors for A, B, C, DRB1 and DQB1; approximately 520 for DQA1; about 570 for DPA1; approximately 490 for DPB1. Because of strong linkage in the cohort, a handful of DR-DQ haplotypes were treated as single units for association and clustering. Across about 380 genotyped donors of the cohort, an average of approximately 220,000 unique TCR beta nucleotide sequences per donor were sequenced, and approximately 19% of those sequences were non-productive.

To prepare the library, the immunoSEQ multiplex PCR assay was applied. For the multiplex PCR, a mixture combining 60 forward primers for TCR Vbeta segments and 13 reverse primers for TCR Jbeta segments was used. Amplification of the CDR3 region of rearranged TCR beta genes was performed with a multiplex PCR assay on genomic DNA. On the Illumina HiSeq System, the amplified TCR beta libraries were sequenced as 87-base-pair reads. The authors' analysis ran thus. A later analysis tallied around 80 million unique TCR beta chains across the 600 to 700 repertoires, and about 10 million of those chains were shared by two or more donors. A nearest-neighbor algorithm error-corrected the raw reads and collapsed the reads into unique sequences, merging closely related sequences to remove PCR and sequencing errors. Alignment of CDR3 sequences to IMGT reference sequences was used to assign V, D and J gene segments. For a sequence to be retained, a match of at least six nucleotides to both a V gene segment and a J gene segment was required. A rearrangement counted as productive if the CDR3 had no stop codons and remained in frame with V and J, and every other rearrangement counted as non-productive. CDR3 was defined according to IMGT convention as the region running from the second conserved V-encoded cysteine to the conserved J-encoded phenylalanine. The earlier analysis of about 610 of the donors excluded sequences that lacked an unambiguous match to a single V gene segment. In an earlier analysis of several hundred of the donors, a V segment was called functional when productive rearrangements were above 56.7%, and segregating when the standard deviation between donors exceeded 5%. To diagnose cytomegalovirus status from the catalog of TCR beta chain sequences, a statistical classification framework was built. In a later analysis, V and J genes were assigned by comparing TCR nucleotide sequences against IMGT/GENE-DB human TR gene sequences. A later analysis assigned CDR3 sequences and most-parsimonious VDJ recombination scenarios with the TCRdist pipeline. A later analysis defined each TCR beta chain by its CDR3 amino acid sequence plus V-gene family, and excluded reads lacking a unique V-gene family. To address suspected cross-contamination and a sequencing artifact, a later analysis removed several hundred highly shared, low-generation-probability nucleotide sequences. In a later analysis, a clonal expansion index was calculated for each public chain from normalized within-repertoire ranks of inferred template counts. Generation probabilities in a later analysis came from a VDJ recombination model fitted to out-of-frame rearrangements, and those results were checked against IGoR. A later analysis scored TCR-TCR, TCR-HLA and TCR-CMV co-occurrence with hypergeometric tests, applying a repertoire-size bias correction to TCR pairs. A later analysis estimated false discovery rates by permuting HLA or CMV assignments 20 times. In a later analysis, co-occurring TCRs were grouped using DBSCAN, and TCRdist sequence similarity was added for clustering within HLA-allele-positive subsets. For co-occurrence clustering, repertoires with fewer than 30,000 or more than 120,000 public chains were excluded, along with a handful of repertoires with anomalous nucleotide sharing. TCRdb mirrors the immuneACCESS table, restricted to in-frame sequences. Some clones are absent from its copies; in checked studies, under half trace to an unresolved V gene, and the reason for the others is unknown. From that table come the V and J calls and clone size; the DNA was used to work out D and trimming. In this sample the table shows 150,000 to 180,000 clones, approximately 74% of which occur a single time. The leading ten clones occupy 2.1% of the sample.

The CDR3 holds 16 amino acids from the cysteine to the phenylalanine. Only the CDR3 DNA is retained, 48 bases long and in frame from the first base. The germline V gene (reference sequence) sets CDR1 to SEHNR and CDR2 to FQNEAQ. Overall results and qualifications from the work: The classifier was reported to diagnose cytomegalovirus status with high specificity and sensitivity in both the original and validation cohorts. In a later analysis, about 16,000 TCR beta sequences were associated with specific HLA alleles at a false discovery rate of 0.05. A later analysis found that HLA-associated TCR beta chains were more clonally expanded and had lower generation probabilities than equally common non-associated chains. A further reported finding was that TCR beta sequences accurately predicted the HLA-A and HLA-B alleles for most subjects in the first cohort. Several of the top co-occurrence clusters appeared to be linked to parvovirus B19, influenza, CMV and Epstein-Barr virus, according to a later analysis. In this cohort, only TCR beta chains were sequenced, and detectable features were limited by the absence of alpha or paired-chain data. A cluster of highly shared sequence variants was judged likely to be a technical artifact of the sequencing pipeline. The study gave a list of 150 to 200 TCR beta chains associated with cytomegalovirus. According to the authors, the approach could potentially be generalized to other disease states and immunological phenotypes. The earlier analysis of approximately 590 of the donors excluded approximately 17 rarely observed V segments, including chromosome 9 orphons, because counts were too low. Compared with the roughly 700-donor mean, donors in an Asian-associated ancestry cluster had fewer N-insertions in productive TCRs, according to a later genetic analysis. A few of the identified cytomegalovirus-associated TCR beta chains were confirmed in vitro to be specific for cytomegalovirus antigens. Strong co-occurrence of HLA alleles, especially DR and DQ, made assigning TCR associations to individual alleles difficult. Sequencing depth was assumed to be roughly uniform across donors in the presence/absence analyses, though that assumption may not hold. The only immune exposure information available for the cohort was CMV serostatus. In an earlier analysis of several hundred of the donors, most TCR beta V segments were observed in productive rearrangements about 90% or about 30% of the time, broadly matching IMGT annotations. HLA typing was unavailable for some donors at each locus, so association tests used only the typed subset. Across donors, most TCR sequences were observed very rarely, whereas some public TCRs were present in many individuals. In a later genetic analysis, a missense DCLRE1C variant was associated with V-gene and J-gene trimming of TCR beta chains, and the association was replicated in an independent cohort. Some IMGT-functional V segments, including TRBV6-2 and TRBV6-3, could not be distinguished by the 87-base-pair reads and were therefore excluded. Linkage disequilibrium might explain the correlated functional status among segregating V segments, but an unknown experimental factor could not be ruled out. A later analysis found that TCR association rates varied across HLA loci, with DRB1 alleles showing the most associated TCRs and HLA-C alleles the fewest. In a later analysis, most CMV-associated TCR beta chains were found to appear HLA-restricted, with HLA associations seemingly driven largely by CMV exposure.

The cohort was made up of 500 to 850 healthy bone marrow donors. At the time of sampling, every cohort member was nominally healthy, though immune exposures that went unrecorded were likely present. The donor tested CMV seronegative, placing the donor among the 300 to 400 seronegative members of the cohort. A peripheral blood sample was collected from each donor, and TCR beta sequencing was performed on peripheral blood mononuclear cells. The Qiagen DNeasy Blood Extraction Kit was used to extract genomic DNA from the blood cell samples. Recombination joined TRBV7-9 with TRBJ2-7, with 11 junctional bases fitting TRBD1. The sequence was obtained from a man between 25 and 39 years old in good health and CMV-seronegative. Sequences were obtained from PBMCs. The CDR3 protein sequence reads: CSSSHPGTGGRDEQYF. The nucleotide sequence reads TGTTCCAGCAGCCACCCCGGGACAGGGGGAAGGGACGAGCAGTACTTC.